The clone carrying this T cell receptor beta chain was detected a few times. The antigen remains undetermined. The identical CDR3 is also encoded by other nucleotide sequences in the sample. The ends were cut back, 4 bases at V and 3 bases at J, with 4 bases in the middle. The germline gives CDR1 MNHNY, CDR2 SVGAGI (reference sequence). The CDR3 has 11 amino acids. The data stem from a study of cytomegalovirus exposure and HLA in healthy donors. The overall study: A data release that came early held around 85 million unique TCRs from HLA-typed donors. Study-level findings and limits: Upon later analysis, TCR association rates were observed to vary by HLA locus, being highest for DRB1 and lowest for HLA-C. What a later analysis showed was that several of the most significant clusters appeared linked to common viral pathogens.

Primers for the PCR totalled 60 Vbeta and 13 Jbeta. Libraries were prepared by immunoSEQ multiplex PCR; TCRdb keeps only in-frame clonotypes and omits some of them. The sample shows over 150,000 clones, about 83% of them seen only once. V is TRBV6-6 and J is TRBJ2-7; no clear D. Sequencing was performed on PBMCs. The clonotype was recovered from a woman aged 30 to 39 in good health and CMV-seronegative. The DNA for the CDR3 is TGTGCCAGCAGTTCAATCTACGAGCAGTACTTC. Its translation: CASSSIYEQYF.